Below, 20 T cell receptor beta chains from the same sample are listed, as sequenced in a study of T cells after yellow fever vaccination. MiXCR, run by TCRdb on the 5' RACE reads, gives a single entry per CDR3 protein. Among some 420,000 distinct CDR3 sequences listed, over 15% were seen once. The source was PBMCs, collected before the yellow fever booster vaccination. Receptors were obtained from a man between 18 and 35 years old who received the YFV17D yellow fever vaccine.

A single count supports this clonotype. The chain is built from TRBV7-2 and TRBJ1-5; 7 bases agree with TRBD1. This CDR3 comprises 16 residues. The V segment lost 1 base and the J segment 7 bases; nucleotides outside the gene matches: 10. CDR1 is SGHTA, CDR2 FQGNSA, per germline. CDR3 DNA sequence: TGTGCCAGCAGCTTAGTCTACGCAGGGGGAGGGCAGCCCCAGCATTTT. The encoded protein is CASSLVYAGGGQPQHF.

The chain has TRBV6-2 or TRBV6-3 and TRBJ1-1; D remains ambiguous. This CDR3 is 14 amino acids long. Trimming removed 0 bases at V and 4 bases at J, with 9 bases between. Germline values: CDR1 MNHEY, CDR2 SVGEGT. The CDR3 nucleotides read TGTGCCAGCAGTTACTCTAGAGTGAGCACTGAAGCTTTCTTT. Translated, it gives CASSYSRVSTEAFF.

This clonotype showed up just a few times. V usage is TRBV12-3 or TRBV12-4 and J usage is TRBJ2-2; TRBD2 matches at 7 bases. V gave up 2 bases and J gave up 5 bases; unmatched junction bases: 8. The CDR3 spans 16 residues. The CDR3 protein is CASSLYGGGRTGELFF. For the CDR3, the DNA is TGTGCCAGCAGTTTATACGGCGGGGGAAGGACCGGGGAGCTGTTTTTT.

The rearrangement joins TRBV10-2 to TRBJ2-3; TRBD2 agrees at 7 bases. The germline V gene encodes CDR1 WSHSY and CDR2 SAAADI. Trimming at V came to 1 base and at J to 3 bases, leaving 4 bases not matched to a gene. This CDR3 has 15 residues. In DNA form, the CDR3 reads TGCGCCAGCAGTGAGTTGCGGGGGAGAACAGATACGCAGTATTTT. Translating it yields CASSELRGRTDTQYF.

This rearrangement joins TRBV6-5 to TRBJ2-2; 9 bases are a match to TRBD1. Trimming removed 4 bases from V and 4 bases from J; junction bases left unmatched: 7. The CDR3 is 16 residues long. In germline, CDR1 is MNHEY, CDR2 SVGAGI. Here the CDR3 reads CASSFIRTGVTGELFF. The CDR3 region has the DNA TGTGCCAGCAGTTTCATCCGGACAGGGGTCACCGGGGAGCTGTTTTTT.

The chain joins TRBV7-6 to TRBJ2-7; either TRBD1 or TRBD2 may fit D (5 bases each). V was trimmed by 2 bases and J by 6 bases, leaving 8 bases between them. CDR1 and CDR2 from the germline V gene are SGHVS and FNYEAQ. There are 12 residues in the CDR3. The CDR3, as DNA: TGTGCCAGCAGCTTATGGGGGACCGAGCAGTACTTC. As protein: CASSLWGTEQYF.

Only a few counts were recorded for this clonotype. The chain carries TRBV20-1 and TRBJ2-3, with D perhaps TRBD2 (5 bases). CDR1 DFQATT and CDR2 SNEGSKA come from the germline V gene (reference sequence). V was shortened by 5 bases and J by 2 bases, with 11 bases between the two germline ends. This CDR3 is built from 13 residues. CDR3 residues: CSAPGDLTDTQYF. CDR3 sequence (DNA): TGCAGTGCTCCCGGGGATCTCACAGATACGCAGTATTTT.

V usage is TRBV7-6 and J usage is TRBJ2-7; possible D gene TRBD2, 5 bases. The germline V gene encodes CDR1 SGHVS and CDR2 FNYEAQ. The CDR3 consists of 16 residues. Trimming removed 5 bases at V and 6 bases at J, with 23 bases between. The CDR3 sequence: CASSKTKREFPSEQYF. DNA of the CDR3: TGTGCCAGCAGCAAAACCAAACGGGAATTTCCTTCCGAGCAGTACTTC. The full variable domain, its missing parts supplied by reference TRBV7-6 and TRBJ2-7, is GAGVSQSPRYKVTKRGQDVALRCDPISGHVSLYWYRQALGQGPEFLTYFNYEAQQDKSGLPNDRFSAERPEGSISTLTIQRTEQRDSAMYRCASSKTKREFPSEQYFGPGTRLTVT.

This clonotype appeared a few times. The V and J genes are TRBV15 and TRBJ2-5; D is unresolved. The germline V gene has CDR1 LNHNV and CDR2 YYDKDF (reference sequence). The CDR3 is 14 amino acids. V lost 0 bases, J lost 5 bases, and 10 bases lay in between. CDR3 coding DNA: TGTGCCACCAGCAGAGATGAAATTTCGGAGACCCAGTACTTC. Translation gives CATSRDEISETQYF.

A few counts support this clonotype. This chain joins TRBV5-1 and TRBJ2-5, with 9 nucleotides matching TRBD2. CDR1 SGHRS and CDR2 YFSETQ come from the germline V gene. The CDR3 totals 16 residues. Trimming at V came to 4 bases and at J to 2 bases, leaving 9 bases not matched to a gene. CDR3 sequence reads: CASSVGSGGIQETQYF. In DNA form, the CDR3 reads TGCGCCAGCAGCGTCGGTAGCGGGGGTATACAAGAGACCCAGTACTTC.

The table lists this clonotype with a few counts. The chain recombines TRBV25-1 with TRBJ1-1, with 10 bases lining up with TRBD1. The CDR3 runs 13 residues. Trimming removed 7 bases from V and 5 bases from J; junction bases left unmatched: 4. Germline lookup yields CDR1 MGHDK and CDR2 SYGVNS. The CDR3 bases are TGTGCCAGCACTGACAGGGGGCTAACTGAAGCTTTCTTT. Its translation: CASTDRGLTEAFF.

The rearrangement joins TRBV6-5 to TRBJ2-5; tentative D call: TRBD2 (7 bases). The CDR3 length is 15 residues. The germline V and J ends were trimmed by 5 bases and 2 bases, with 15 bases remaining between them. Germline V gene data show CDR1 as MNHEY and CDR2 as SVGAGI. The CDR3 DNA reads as TGTGCCAGCAGTAGCCACGGGGGGCTTCAAGAGACCCAGTACTTC. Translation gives CASSSHGGLQETQYF.

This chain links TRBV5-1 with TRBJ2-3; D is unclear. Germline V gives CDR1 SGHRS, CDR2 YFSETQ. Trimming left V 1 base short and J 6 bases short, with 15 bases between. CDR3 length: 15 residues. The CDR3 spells CASSLPLGTMDTQYF. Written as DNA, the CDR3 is TGCGCCAGCAGCTTGCCTTTAGGTACAATGGATACGCAGTATTTT.

Here the CDR3 reads CASSLTRITGELFF. DNA of the CDR3: TGTGCCAGCAGCCTCACTAGGATAACCGGGGAGCTGTTTTTT. The rearrangement joins TRBV12-3 or TRBV12-4 to TRBJ2-2; TRBD2 is a possible D gene (5 bases). V was trimmed by 6 bases and J by 5 bases, leaving 13 bases between them. CDR3 size: 14 residues.

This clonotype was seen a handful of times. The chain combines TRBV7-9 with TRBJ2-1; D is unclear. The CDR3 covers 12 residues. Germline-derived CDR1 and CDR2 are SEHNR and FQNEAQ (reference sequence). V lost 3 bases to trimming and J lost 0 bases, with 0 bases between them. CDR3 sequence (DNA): TGTGCCAGCAGCTTCTCCTACAATGAGCAGTTCTTC. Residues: CASSFSYNEQFF.

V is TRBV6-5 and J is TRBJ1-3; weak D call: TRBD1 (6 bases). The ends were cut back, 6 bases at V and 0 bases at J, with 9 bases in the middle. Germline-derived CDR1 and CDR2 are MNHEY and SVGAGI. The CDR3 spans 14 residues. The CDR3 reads CASRGHSSGNTIYF. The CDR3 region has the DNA TGTGCCAGCAGGGGACATTCCTCTGGAAACACCATATATTTT.

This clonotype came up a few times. The DNA of the CDR3 is TGTGCCACCAGTGATTCCGGGACAGCATACACAGATACGCAGTATTTT. Protein: CATSDSGTAYTDTQYF. The chain has TRBV24-1 and TRBJ2-3; TRBD1 agrees at 7 bases. Germline CDR1 reads KGHDR; CDR2 reads SFDVKD. The CDR3 length is 16 residues. The junction had 6 bases not matched to a gene; V was cut back by 2 bases and J by 2 bases.

CDR3 in amino acids: CASSSMTSGQETQYF. CDR3 in DNA: TGTGCCAGCAGTTCTATGACTAGCGGACAAGAGACCCAGTACTTC. The J gene is TRBJ2-5, the V gene TRBV6-2 or TRBV6-3, with 9 nucleotides matching TRBD2. Trimming at V came to 4 bases and at J to 2 bases, leaving 5 bases not matched to a gene. The CDR3 totals 15 residues. Germline CDR1 reads MNHEY; CDR2 reads SVGEGT.

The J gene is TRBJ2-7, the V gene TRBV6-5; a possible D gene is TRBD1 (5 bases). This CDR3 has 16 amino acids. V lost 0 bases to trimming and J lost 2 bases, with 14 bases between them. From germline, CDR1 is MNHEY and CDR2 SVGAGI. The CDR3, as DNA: TGTGCCAGCAGTTACTCGTATGACAGTGCCACCTACGAGCAGTACGTC. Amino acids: CASSYSYDSATYEQYV.

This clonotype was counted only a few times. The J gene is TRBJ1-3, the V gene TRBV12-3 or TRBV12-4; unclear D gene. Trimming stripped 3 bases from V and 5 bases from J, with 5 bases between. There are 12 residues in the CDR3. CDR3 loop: CASSFYRNTIYF. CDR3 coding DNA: TGTGCCAGCAGTTTTTATCGAAACACCATATATTTT.